Below, 4 T cell receptor beta chains from the same sample are listed, as sequenced in a study of post-analysis software for immune sequencing data. Study-level points and caveats: Patients carried roughly 5 TRBV segments more frequently than controls did, and TRBV5-6, TRBV5-1 and TRBV20-1 were among them.

Antigens for these TCRs are unknown. The TCR beta cDNA libraries contained unique molecular identifiers. MiXCR, run by TCRdb on the PCR reads, gives a single entry per CDR3 protein. Here the sample spans some 700,000 distinct CDR3 sequences, over 45% being singletons. Sequences were obtained from blood. The source of these receptors is a girl aged 2 to 9 with multiple sclerosis.

J is TRBJ2-2 and V is TRBV3-1; TRBD2 matches 7 bases. Germline V CDR1 and CDR2: LGHDT, YNNKEL (reference sequence). V trimming: 4 bases; J trimming: 0 bases; junction bases outside the gene matches: 5. There are 16 residues in the CDR3. The CDR3 is CASSLLAGSNTGELFF. The CDR3 DNA reads as TGTGCCAGCAGCCTCTTAGCGGGTTCGAACACCGGGGAGCTGTTTTTT.

The sample holds a few counts of this clonotype. The V gene is TRBV29-1, the J gene TRBJ2-3; no clear D. V shed 4 bases and J shed 2 bases, with 7 bases lying between them. The CDR3 runs 12 residues. Germline V gene sequence: CDR1 SQVTM, CDR2 ANQGSEA. This CDR3 is CSVASNTDTQYF. The CDR3 bases are TGCAGCGTTGCGTCGAACACAGATACGCAGTATTTT.

The rearrangement joins TRBV29-1 to TRBJ1-2; TRBD1 matches 9 bases. The CDR3 extends over 17 amino acids. V was clipped by 2 bases and J by 4 bases; unmatched bases: 14. Germline loops: CDR1 SQVTM, CDR2 ANQGSEA. CDR3 loop: CSVEKRGGQGRVYGYTF. DNA for the CDR3: TGCAGCGTTGAAAAGCGGGGGGGACAGGGAAGGGTCTATGGCTACACCTTC. The whole variable domain, filled in from reference TRBV29-1 and TRBJ1-2, reads SAVISQKPSRDICQRGTSLTIQCQVDSQVTMMFWYRQQPGQSLTLIATANQGSEATYESGFVIDKFPISRPNLTFSTLTVSNMSPEDSSIYLCSVEKRGGQGRVYGYTFGSGTRLTVV.

The chain carries TRBV10-3 and TRBJ1-6; 8 positions agree with TRBD1. The CDR3 is 13 amino acids. CDR1 ENHRY and CDR2 SYGVKD come from the germline V gene. J gave up 9 bases and V 6 bases, and 4 bases lay outside the gene matches. DNA for the CDR3: TGTGCCATCAGGGGACAGGATGGTTCACCCCTCCACTTT. Its translation is CAIRGQDGSPLHF.